The clone carrying this T cell receptor beta chain was observed many times. Antigen: not known. Sequence at one end of the junction differs from germline and may be a read error. These data originate in a study of CD8 T cells in ankylosing spondylitis. The CDR3 contains 13 residues. The germline V gene encodes CDR1 SGHRS and CDR2 YFSETQ. In making TCR beta libraries, quantitative 5'-RACE with molecular barcodes was used. One entry per CDR3 protein, called by TCRdb with MiXCR from the 5' RACE reads. The data contain more than 250,000 distinct CDR3 sequences, more than 9% of them singletons. Study results and limitations: A TCR beta motif of roughly eight highly homologous variants appeared characteristic of ankylosing spondylitis blood. Within matched ankylosing spondylitis synovial fluid, disease-linked clones were reportedly significantly enriched. Earlier reports found some motif variants in synovial fluid and blood in reactive arthritis.

The V call is TRBV5-1, the J call TRBJ2-2; D remains ambiguous. Sequencing used blood, either unsorted or a sorted T cell fraction (not recorded which). This TCR came from a female donor with ankylosing spondylitis or in good health (not recorded which). The CDR3 protein is CASSPTGTGELFF. The CDR3 DNA sequence: TGTGCCAGCAGCCCTACGGGCACCGGGGAGCTGTTTTTT.